This T cell receptor beta chain was obtained from a study of OX40 agonist ivuxolimab in advanced cancers. Across the whole study: Treatment of patients was with ivuxolimab, an agonistic anti-OX40 (CD134) antibody. Patients were 82.7% male with ages roughly 20 to 90, mean roughly 64.

The data were produced by immunoSEQ multiplex PCR, yet TCRdb's version contains in-frame clones alone and is incomplete. In the table there are about 70,000 clones, almost 90% of which are singletons. A few counts support this clone. The CDR3 runs to 15 residues. Germline V CDR1 and CDR2: MNHNS, SASEGT. The ends were cut back, 1 base at V and 7 bases at J, with 16 bases in the middle. This sequence joins TRBV6-1 and TRBJ1-2; D is unresolved. This TCR was sampled from an adult with an advanced solid tumor such as melanoma, head and neck, liver or kidney cancer. This specimen consisted of CD4+ or CD8+ T cells sorted from blood, obtained in a trial of the OX40 agonist ivuxolimab. CDR3 residues: CASSEVGRSAVGYTF. CDR3 in DNA: TGTGCCAGCAGTGAAGTGGGCAGGTCCGCCGTTGGCTACACCTTC.